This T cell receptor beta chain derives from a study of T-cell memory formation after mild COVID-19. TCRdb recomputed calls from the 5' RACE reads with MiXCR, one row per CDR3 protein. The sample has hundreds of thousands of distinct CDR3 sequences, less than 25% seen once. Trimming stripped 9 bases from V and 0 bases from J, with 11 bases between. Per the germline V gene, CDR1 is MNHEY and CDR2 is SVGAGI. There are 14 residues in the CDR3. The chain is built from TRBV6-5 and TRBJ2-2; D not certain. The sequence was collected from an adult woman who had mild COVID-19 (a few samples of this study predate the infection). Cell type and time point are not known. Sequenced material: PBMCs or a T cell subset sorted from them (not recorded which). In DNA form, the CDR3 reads TGTGCCAGTTTATCATTGTCGAACACCGGGGAGCTGTTTTTT. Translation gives CASLSLSNTGELFF.